This T cell receptor (beta chain) was sequenced during a study of cytomegalovirus exposure and HLA in healthy donors. In the study overall: The Caucasian-associated ancestry cluster held over 80% of 300 to 450 genotyped donors. The study's findings and limits: Likely technical artifact: a cluster of highly shared sequence variants. Per a prior analysis, the majority of TCR beta V segments were productive roughly 90% or roughly 30% of the time. When analyzed later, the rates of TCR association showed variation by HLA locus, with DRB1 the most and HLA-C the fewest.

In the PCR, 60 Vbeta and 13 Jbeta primers were used. Libraries were prepared by immunoSEQ multiplex PCR; TCRdb keeps only in-frame clonotypes and omits some of them. The table has a few hundred thousand clones, around 81% seen once. As regards this clone: Its cognate antigen is unknown.

Looked up from germline, CDR1 is SGHNT and CDR2 is YENEEA. The CDR3 loop spans 15 amino acids. J gave up 6 bases and V 4 bases, and 7 bases lay outside the gene matches. V usage is TRBV11-3 and J usage is TRBJ2-3, with 10 bases aligning to TRBD2. Sequenced: PBMCs. The receptor was isolated from a woman aged 55-69 years in good health and CMV-seropositive. In nucleotides, the CDR3 is TGTGCCAGCAGCTCAGCGGGAGGGCCTGAGGATACGCAGTATTTT. Its protein product is CASSSAGGPEDTQYF. The variable domain in full, with the rest retrieved from reference TRBV11-3 and TRBJ2-3, is EAGVVQSPRYKIIEKKQPVAFWCNPISGHNTLYWYLQNLGQGPELLIRYENEEAVDDSQLPKDRFSAERLKGVDSTLKIQPAELGDSAVYLCASSSAGGPEDTQYFGPGTRLTVL.